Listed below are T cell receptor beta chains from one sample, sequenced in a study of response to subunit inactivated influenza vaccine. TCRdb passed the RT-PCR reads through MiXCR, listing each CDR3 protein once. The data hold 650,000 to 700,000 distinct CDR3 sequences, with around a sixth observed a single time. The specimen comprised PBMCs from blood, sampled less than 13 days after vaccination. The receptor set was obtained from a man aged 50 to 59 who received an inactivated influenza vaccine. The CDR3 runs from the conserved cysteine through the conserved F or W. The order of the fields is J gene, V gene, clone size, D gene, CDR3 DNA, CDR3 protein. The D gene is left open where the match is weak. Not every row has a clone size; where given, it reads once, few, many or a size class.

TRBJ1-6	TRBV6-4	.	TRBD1	TGTGCCAGCAGACCTGCCGCGACCCCGGGACAGGGGTCTTCCCTCTATAATTCACCCCTCCACTTT	CASRPAATPGQGSSLYNSPLHF
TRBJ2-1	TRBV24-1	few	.	TGTGCCACCAGTGATTTGCAGAGCGGCCGCCCCCACAATGAGCAGTTCTTC	CATSDLQSGRPHNEQFF
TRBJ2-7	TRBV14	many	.	TGTGCCAGCAGCCAAGGGAGTCTTGCAGGCTACGAGCAGTACTTC	CASSQGSLAGYEQYF
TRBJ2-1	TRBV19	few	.	TGTGCCAGTAGCACCCCCGGCGTCCTACAATGGGAGCAGTTCTTC	CASSTPGVLQWEQFF
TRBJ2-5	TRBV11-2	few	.	TGTGCCAGCAGCCCCGTACCAGTATCCCAAGAGACCCAGTACTTC	CASSPVPVSQETQYF
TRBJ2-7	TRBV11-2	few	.	TGTGCCAGCAGCTTACTAGCCCAGGGTCCCTACGAGCAGTACTTC	CASSLLAQGPYEQYF
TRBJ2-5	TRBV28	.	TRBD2	TGTGCCAGCAAGATGGCGGGGGATCTCCAAGAGACCCAGTACTTC	CASKMAGDLQETQYF
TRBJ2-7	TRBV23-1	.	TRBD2	TGCGCCAGCAGTCATTACCCACTAGCGGGATGCTACGAGCAGTACTTC	CASSHYPLAGCYEQYF
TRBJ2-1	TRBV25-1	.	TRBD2	TGTGCCAGTGGGTCGGGGCTAGCGGCGGACGGCAATGAGCAGTTCTTC	CASGSGLAADGNEQFF
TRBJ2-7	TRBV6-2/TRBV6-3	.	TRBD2	TGTGCCAGCAGTTACGATCAGCGGGGGGGAGTCTACGAGCAGTACTTC	CASSYDQRGGVYEQYF
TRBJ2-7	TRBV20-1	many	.	TGCAGTGCTAGACAGGGTGCATACGAGCAGTACTTC	CSARQGAYEQYF
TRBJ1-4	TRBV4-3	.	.	TGCGCCAGCAGCCAAGATATGAACGAAAAACTGTTTTTT	CASSQDMNEKLFF
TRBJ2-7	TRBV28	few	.	TGTGCCAGCAGCAAAAGACGCTACGAGCAGTACTTC	CASSKRRYEQYF
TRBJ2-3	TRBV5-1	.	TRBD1	TGCGCCAGCAGCATAGGGACAGGGCAAGATACGCAGTATTTT	CASSIGTGQDTQYF
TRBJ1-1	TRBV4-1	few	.	TGCGCCAGCACCCGGGGGGGCACCAACACTGAAGCTTTCTTT	CASTRGGTNTEAFF
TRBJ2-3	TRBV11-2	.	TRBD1	TGTGCCAGCAGCTCGAGGGACAGAAAAAGTAACACAGATACGCAGTATTTT	CASSSRDRKSNTDTQYF
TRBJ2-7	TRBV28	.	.	TGTGCCAGCACGGGCCTCTCCTACGAGCAGTACTTC	CASTGLSYEQYF
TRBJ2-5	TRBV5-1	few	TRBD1	TGCGCCAGCAGCACGGGACAGCAAGAGACCCAGTACTTC	CASSTGQQETQYF
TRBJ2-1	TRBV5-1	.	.	TGCGCCAGCAGCCTCATTGAGGGTCTACACTTTGAGCAGTTCTTC	CASSLIEGLHFEQFF
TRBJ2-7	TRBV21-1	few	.	TGTGCCAGCAGCAACCTCCCTGGGACAGGGGGACCCTTTATGTACGAGCAGTACTTC	CASSNLPGTGGPFMYEQYF
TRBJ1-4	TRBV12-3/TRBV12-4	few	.	TGTGCCAGCAGTTTGCTGAAAAAACTGTTTTTT	CASSLLKKLFF
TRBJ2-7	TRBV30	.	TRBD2	TGTGCCTGGTCCCAGGCGGGACTAGCGGGAGTTCTTAACGAGCAGTACTTC	CAWSQAGLAGVLNEQYF
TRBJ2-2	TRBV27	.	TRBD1	TGTGCCAGCAGTTGGGACAGGGGGTCCGGGGAGCTGTTTTTT	CASSWDRGSGELFF
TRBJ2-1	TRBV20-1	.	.	TGCAGTGCGAGTGGGGGGCGGGGGAGCTCCTACAATGAGCAGTTCTTC	CSASGGRGSSYNEQFF
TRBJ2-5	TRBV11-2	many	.	TGTGCCAGCAGCTTAATACCCACTGAGACCCAGTACTTC	CASSLIPTETQYF
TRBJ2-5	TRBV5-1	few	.	TGCGCCAGCAGCTTGGTGGGGGGACGAACCCAAGAGACCCAGTACTTC	CASSLVGGRTQETQYF
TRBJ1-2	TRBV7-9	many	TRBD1	TGTGCCAGCAGCTTAGACAGGGGGAGGCGACTGGAGCGCGGCTACACCTTC	CASSLDRGRRLERGYTF
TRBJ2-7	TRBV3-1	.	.	TGTGCCAGCAGCCACCTCGGGAGAGGCGACGAGCAGTACTTC	CASSHLGRGDEQYF